Listed below are T cell receptor beta chains from one sample, sequenced in a study of blood T cell repertoires in COVID-19. TCRdb's copy holds only in-frame clones and misses some; the assay was immunoSEQ multiplex PCR. Counted here are some 150,000 clones, roughly four fifths occurring once; the ten biggest clones make up about 29%. The sequencing sample was made of peripheral blood. These receptors were taken from an older woman with acute or convalescent COVID-19. The CDR3 runs from the conserved cysteine through the conserved F or W. Each record gives: D gene, V gene, CDR3 length, clone size, J gene, CDR3 protein, CDR3 DNA. The D gene is left open where the match is weak. Clone sizes are given selectively: once, few, many, or a class where the clone is expanded.

D: TRBD1
V: TRBV29-1
length: 17
size: NA
J: TRBJ2-6
CDR3: CSVAGTGMVEGANVLTF
DNA: TGCAGCGTTGCCGGGACAGGGATGGTAGAGGGGGCCAACGTCCTGACTTTC

D: NA
V: TRBV6-5
length: 14
size: NA
J: TRBJ1-1
CDR3: CASSPWGGYTEAFF
DNA: TGTGCCAGCAGTCCCTGGGGGGGTTACACTGAAGCTTTCTTT

D: TRBD1
V: TRBV3-1/TRBV3-2
length: 15
size: NA
J: TRBJ2-5
CDR3: CASSQLTGTDETQYF
DNA: TGTGCCAGCAGCCAATTGACCGGGACAGATGAGACCCAGTACTTC

D: TRBD1
V: TRBV6-5
length: 15
size: NA
J: TRBJ2-1
CDR3: CATKARTTGQGYRFF
DNA: TGTGCCACCAAGGCCAGAACTACGGGACAGGGTTATAGGTTCTTC

D: NA
V: TRBV28
length: 15
size: NA
J: TRBJ1-4
CDR3: CASSLATGTNEKLFF
DNA: TGTGCCAGCAGTCTCGCGACAGGAACTAATGAAAAACTGTTTTTT

D: TRBD1
V: TRBV5-5
length: 17
size: NA
J: TRBJ2-5
CDR3: CASSLNGRDRVGETQYF
DNA: TGTGCCAGCAGCTTGAACGGAAGGGACAGGGTGGGAGAGACCCAGTACTTC

D: NA
V: TRBV25-1
length: 14
size: NA
J: TRBJ2-3
CDR3: CASSGLDGADTQYF
DNA: TGTGCCAGCAGTGGTCTGGACGGGGCAGATACGCAGTATTTT

D: NA
V: TRBV7-8
length: 16
size: NA
J: TRBJ1-4
CDR3: CASSGRGSATNEKLFF
DNA: TGTGCCAGCAGCGGCCGGGGATCTGCAACTAATGAAAAACTGTTTTTT

D: NA
V: TRBV23-1
length: 15
size: NA
J: TRBJ2-1
CDR3: CASIQPGQSYNEQFF
DNA: TGCGCCAGCATACAGCCGGGACAATCGTACAATGAGCAGTTCTTC

D: NA
V: TRBV10-3
length: 13
size: NA
J: TRBJ1-2
CDR3: CAISESWGGGYTF
DNA: TGTGCCATCAGTGAGTCGTGGGGGGGAGGCTACACCTTC

D: TRBD1
V: TRBV19
length: 14
size: NA
J: TRBJ1-1
CDR3: CASSPGQGSAEAFF
DNA: TGTGCCAGTAGTCCCGGACAGGGAAGCGCTGAAGCTTTCTTT

D: TRBD2
V: TRBV18
length: 17
size: NA
J: TRBJ2-7
CDR3: CASSAPGTSGGKYEQYF
DNA: TGTGCCAGCTCAGCCCCCGGGACTAGCGGGGGGAAGTACGAGCAGTACTTC

D: NA
V: TRBV11-1
length: 14
size: NA
J: TRBJ1-6
CDR3: CASSFRGNNSPLHF
DNA: TGTGCCAGCAGCTTCAGGGGCAATAATTCACCCCTCCACTTT

D: NA
V: TRBV6-5
length: 13
size: NA
J: TRBJ1-1
CDR3: CASSWQEYTEAFF
DNA: TGTGCCAGCAGTTGGCAGGAATACACTGAAGCTTTCTTT

D: NA
V: TRBV7-2
length: 11
size: NA
J: TRBJ2-7
CDR3: CASSLDGEQYF
DNA: TGTGCCAGCAGCTTAGACGGGGAGCAGTACTTC

D: TRBD1
V: TRBV6-6
length: 14
size: NA
J: TRBJ1-4
CDR3: CASSTGTGGEKLFF
DNA: TGTGCCAGCAGCACCGGGACAGGGGGGGAAAAACTGTTTTTT

D: TRBD1
V: TRBV11-2
length: 15
size: NA
J: TRBJ2-2
CDR3: CASSTLGQGTGELFF
DNA: TGTGCCAGCAGCACCCTTGGACAGGGCACCGGGGAGCTGTTTTTT

D: NA
V: TRBV4-1
length: 15
size: NA
J: TRBJ1-6
CDR3: CASSTQEGRTSPLHF
DNA: TGCGCCAGCAGCACCCAGGAGGGAAGGACTTCACCCCTCCACTTT

D: TRBD1
V: TRBV18
length: 14
size: NA
J: TRBJ1-6
CDR3: CASSATGEDSPLHF
DNA: TGTGCCAGCTCAGCCACAGGGGAAGATTCACCCCTCCACTTT

D: NA
V: TRBV5-1
length: 14
size: NA
J: TRBJ2-2
CDR3: CASSLVVGSGELFF
DNA: TGCGCCAGCAGCTTGGTGGTCGGGAGCGGGGAGCTGTTTTTT

D: NA
V: TRBV11-1
length: 14
size: few
J: TRBJ1-1
CDR3: CASSHTNKLTEAFF
DNA: TGTGCCAGCAGCCACACTAATAAGCTTACTGAAGCTTTCTTT

D: TRBD1
V: TRBV7-3
length: 19
size: NA
J: TRBJ2-2
CDR3: CASSQNPFRTGGDTGELFF
DNA: TGTGCCAGCAGCCAAAACCCTTTCCGGACAGGGGGGGACACCGGGGAGCTGTTTTTT